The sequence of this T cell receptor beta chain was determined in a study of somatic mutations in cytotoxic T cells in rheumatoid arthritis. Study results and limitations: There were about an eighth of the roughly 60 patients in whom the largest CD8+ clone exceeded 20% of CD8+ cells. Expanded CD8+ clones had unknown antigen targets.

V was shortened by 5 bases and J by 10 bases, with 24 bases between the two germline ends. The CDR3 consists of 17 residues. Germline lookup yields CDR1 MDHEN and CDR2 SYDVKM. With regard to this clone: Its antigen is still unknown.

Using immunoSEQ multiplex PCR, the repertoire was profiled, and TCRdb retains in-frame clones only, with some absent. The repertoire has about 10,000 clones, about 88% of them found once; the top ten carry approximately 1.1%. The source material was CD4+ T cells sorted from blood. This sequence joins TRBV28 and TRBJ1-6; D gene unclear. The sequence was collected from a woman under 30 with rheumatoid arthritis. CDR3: CASSPLKSVPGRSPLHF. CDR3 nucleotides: TGTGCCAGCAGTCCCTTAAAATCAGTCCCCGGCAGGTCACCCCTCCACTTT.